This entry features one TCR beta chain sequence. The entry originates in a study of blood T cell repertoires in COVID-19. Overall study context: In each case, the material was cDNA or gDNA derived from T cells, B-cell-depleted T cells, or PBMCs.

V shed 7 bases, J shed 7 bases, and the junction held 5 bases outside the gene matches. CDR3 length: 13 amino acids. In the original workflow: Nucleated cell number was recorded as an estimate derived from reference gene primer amplification. The data were produced by immunoSEQ multiplex PCR, yet TCRdb's version contains in-frame clones alone and is incomplete. V and J calls and clone size are copied from that table; D and trimming were computed from the DNA. The sample has more than 95,000 clones; 90% to 95% are singletons. The receptor's source is a human donor in a cohort sampled during active COVID-19. V usage is TRBV12-3 or TRBV12-4 and J usage is TRBJ1-2; 11 bases map to TRBD1. The sequenced sample was peripheral blood. CDR3 nucleotide sequence: TGTGCCAGCACCCCGGGACAGGGGGGTGGCTACACCTTC. Its translation: CASTPGQGGGYTF.